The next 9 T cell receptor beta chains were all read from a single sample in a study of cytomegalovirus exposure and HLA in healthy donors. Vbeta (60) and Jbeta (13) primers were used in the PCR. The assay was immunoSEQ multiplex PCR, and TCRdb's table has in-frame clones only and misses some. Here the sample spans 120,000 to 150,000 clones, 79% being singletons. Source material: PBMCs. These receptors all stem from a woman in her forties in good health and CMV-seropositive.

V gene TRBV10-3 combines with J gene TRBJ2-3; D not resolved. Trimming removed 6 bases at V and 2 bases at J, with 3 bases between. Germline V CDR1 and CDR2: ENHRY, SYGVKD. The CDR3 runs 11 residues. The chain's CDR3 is CAISNTDTQYF. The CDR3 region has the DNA TGTGCCATCAGCAACACAGATACGCAGTATTTT.

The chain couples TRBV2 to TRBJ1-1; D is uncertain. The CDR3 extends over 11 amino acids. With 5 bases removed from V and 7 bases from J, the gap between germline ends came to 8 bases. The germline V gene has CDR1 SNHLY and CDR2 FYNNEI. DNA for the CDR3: TGTGCCAGCAGTCCACAAAATGAAGCTTTCTTT. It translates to CASSPQNEAFF.

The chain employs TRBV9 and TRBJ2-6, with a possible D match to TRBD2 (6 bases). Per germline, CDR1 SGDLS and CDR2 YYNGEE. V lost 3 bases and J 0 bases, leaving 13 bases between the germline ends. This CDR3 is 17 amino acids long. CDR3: CASSGRRGSSGANVLTF. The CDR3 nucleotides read TGTGCCAGCAGCGGTAGGAGGGGTTCCTCTGGGGCCAACGTCCTGACTTTC.

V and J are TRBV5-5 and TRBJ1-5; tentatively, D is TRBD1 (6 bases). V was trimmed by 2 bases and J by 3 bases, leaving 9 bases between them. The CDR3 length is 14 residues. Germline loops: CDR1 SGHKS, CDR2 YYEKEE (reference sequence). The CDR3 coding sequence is TGTGCCAGCAGCTTACAGGGAGACAATCAGCCCCAGCATTTT. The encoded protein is CASSLQGDNQPQHF.

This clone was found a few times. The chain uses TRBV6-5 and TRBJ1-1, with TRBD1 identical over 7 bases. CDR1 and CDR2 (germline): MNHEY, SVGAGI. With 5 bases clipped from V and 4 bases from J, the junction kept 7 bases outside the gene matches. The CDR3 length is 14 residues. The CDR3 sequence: CASSPTGRGTEAFF. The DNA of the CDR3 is TGTGCCAGCAGTCCGACAGGGCGCGGCACTGAAGCTTTCTTT.

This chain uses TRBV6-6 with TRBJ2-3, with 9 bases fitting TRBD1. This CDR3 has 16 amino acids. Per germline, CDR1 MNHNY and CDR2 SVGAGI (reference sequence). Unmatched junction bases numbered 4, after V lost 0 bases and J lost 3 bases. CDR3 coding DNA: TGTGCCAGCAGTTACTCGCAAGGGACAGGGACAGATACGCAGTATTTT. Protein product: CASSYSQGTGTDTQYF.

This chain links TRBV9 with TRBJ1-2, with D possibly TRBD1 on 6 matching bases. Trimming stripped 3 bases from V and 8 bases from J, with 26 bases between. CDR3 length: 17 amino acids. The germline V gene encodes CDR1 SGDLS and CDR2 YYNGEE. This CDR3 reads CASSAQQLRDTAFGYTF. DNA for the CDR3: TGTGCCAGCAGCGCCCAACAACTCCGGGACACAGCCTTCGGCTACACCTTC.

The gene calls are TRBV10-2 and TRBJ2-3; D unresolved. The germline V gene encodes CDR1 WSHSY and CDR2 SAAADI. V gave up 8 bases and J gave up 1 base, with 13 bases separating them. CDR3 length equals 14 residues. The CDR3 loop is CASLEWARTDTQYF. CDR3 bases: TGCGCCAGCCTGGAATGGGCACGCACAGATACGCAGTATTTT.

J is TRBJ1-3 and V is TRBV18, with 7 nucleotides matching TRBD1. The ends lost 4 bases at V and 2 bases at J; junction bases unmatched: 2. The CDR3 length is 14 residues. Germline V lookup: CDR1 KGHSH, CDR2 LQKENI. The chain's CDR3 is CASSRDRAGNTIYF. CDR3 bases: TGTGCCAGCTCACGCGACAGGGCTGGAAACACCATATATTTT.